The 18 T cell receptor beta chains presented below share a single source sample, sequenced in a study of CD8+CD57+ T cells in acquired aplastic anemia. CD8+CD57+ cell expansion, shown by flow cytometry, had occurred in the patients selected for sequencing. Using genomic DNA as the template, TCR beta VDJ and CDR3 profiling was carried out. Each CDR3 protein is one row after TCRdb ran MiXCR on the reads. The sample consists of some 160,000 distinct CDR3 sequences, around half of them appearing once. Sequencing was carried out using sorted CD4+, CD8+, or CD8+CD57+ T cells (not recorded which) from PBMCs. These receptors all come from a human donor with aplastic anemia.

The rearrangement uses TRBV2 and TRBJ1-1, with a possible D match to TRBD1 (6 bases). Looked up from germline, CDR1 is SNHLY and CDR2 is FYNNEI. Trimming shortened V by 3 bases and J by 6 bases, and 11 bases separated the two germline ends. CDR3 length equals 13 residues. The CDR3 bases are TGTGCCAGCAGTGACAGGGGAAGGGCTGAAGCTTTCTTT. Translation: CASSDRGRAEAFF.

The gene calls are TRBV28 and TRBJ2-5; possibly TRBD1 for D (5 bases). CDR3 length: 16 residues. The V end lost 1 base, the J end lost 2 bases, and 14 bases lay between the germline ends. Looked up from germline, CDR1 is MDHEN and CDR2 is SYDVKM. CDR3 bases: TGTGCCAGCAGTTTATTCAGGGTCCTCGTGCAAGAGACCCAGTACTTC. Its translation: CASSLFRVLVQETQYF.

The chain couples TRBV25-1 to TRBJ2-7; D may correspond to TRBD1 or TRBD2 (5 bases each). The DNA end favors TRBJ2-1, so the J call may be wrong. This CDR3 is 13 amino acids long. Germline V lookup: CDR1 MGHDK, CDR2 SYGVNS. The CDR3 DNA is TGTGCCAGCAGTTGGGACCAATACAATGAGCAGTTCTTC. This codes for CASSWDQYNEQFF.

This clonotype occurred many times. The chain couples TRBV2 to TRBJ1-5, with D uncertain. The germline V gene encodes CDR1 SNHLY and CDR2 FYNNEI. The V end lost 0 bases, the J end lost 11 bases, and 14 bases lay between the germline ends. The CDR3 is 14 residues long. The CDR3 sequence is CASSEAEVVVAQHF. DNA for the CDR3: TGTGCCAGCAGTGAAGCGGAGGTGGTCGTGGCCCAGCATTTT.

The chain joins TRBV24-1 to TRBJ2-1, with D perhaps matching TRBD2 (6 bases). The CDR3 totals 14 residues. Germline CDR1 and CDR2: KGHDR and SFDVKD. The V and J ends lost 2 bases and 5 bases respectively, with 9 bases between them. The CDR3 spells CATSDWRDHNEQFF. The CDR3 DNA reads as TGTGCCACCAGTGATTGGAGGGATCACAATGAGCAGTTCTTC.

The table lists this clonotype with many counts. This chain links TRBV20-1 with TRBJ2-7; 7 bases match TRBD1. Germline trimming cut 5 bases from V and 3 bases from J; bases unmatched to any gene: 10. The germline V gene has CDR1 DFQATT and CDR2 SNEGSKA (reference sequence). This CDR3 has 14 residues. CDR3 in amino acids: CSALRTGSYYEQYF. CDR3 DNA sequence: TGCAGTGCTTTGCGGACAGGCTCCTACTACGAGCAGTACTTC.

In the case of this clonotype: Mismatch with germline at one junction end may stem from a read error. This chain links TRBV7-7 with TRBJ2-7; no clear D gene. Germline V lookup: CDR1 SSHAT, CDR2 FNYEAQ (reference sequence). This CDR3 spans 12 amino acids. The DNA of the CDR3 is TGTGCTAGCAGCTTACATGAATACGAGCAGTACTTC. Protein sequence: CASSLHEYEQYF.

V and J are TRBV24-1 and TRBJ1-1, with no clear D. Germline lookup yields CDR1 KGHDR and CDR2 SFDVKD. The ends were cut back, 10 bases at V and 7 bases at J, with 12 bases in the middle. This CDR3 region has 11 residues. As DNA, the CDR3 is TGTGCCACACGTCGTGGAGATGAAGCTTTCTTT. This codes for CATRRGDEAFF.

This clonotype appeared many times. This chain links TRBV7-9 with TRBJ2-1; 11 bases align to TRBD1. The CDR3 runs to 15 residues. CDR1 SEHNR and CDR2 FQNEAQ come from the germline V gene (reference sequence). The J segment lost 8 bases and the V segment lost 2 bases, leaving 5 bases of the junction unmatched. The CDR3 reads CASSLSLGQGDEQFF. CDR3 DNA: TGTGCCAGCAGCTTAAGTCTGGGACAGGGGGATGAGCAGTTCTTC. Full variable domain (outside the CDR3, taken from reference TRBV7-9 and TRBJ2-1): DTGVSQNPRHKITKRGQNVTFRCDPISEHNRLYWYRQTLGQGPEFLTYFQNEAQLEKSRLLSDRFSAERPKGSFSTLEIQRTEQGDSAMYLCASSLSLGQGDEQFFGPGTRLTVL.

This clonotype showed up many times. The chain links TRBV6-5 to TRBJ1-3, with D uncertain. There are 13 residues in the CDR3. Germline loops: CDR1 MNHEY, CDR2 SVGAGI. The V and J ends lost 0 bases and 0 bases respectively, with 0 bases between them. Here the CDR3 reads CASSYSSGNTIYF. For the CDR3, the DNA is TGTGCCAGCAGTTACTCCTCTGGAAACACCATATATTTT.

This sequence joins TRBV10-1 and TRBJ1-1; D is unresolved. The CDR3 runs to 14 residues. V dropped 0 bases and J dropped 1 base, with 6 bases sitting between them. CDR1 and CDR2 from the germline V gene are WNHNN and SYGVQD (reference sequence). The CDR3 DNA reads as TGCGCCAGCAGTGAGTCTTGGGGGAACACTGAAGCTTTCTTT. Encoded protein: CASSESWGNTEAFF.

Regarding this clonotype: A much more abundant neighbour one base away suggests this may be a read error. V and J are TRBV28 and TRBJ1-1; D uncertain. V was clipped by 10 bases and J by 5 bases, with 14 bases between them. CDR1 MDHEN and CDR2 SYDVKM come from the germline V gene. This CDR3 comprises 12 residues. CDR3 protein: CATHKGGTEAFF. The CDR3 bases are TGTGCCACTCACAAGGGTGGAACTGAAGCTTTCTTT.

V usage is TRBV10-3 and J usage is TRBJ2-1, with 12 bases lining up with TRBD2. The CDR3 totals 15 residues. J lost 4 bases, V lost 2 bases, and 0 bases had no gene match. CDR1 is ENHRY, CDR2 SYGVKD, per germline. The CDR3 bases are TGTGCCATCAGTGAGGGACTAGCGGGGTACAATGAGCAGTTCTTC. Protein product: CAISEGLAGYNEQFF.

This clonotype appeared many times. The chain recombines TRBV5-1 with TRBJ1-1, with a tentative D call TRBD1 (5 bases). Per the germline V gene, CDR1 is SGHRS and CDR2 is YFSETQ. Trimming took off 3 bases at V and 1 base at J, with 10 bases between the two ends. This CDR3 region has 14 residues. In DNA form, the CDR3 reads TGCGCCAGCAGCTGGGACCGGCGGAACACTGAAGCTTTCTTT. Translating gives CASSWDRRNTEAFF.

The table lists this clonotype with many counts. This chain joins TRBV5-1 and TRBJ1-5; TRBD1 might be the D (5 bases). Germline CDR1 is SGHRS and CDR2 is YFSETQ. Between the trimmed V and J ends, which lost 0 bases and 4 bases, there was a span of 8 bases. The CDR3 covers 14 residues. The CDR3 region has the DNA TGCGCCAGCAGCTTGGGACAGCCAAATCAGCCCCAGCATTTT. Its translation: CASSLGQPNQPQHF.

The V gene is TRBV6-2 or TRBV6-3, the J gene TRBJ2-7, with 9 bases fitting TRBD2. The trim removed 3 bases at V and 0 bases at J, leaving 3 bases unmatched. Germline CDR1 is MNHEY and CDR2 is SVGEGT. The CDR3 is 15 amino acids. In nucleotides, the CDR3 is TGTGCCAGCAGTTATAGCGGGGGCAGCTCCTACGAGCAGTACTTC. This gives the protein CASSYSGGSSYEQYF.

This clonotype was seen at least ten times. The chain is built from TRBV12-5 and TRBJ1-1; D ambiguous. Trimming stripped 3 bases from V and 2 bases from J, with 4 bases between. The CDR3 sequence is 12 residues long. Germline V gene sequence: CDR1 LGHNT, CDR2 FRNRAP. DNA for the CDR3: TGTGCTAGTGGTTTTTTCAACACTGAAGCTTTCTTT. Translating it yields CASGFFNTEAFF.

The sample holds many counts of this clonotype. CDR3: CASSRRSAGDQRETQYF. The CDR3 DNA follows: TGTGCCAGTAGTCGGAGGTCAGCGGGAGATCAACGAGAGACCCAGTACTTC. The chain employs TRBV19 and TRBJ2-5; 8 bases line up with TRBD2. CDR3 length: 17 residues. Germline CDR1 is LNHDA and CDR2 is SQIVND (reference sequence). V gave up 5 bases and J gave up 4 bases; unmatched junction bases: 15.